The text below deals with one T cell receptor beta chain. This record belongs to a study of TIL therapy for anti-PD-1-resistant metastatic lung cancer. Study details: Tumors had a median PD-L1 proportion score of around 6%.

Sequencing used immunoSEQ v3. TCRdb's copy holds only in-frame clones and misses some; the assay was immunoSEQ multiplex PCR. The sample has roughly 54,000 clones; 80% to 90% are singletons. The CDR3 is 12 residues long. Germline V gene sequence: CDR1 SQVTM, CDR2 ANQGSEA. The V and J ends lost 5 bases and 3 bases respectively, with 10 bases between them. Time point here: pre-treatment sample, taken before nivolumab and TIL therapy. This receptor was taken from a person between 25 and 80 years old with non-small cell lung cancer. The material was blood, obtained at baseline. J is TRBJ1-1 and V is TRBV29-1; D not certain. CDR3 protein: CSVLYRDTEAFF. The CDR3 DNA reads as TGCAGCGTTCTTTACAGAGACACTGAAGCTTTCTTT.